The 15 T cell receptor beta chains given below trace back to one sample, sequenced in a study of identical twins. In TCRdb, the 5' RACE reads were re-called with MiXCR into one record per CDR3 protein. The table includes approximately 220,000 distinct CDR3 sequences, around 7.6% detected once. This sample also belongs to another study, concerning yellow fever vaccine responses in identical twins.

Sequencing input: CD8+ T cells sorted from blood. The receptors were gathered from a woman between 18 and 30 years old in good health.

The V and J genes are TRBV27 and TRBJ2-3; D not resolved. Per the germline V gene, CDR1 is MNHEY and CDR2 is SMNVEV (reference sequence). V was pared by 5 bases and J by 2 bases, with 11 bases between. The CDR3 sequence is 14 residues long. CDR3 sequence: CASSIQSSTDTQYF. Here the CDR3 DNA reads TGTGCCAGCAGTATACAGAGTTCCACAGATACGCAGTATTTT.

The sample holds many counts of this clonotype. V gene TRBV3-1 combines with J gene TRBJ2-7, with TRBD2 matching over 10 bases. The CDR3 covers 16 residues. CDR1 is LGHDT and CDR2 is YNNKEL in the germline V gene (reference sequence). V lost 4 bases, J lost 2 bases, and 8 bases stayed unmatched. The CDR3 loop is CASSPWTSGDTYEQYF. CDR3 nucleotide sequence: TGTGCCAGCAGCCCCTGGACTAGCGGAGATACCTACGAGCAGTACTTC.

This chain joins TRBV20-1 and TRBJ2-7, with 7 bases aligning to TRBD2. CDR3 size: 14 residues. With V trimmed by 2 bases and J by 4 bases, 8 bases remained unmatched. CDR1 is DFQATT, CDR2 SNEGSKA, per germline (reference sequence). The DNA of the CDR3 is TGCAGTGCTAGACCCCTAGCGGAATCATACGAGCAGTACTTC. The encoded protein is CSARPLAESYEQYF.

At least ten counts were recorded for this clonotype. This rearrangement joins TRBV15 to TRBJ2-7; 8 positions agree with TRBD2. Trimming took 0 bases from V and 3 from J; bases not matched to a gene: 4. Per germline, CDR1 LNHNV and CDR2 YYDKDF (reference sequence). The CDR3 extends over 15 amino acids. The CDR3 DNA is TGTGCCACCAGCAGAGATGCCAGCGGGAGCTACGAGCAGTACTTC. Its protein product is CATSRDASGSYEQYF.

This clonotype occurred many times. The rearrangement uses TRBV27 and TRBJ1-5; D uncertain. Trimming removed 5 bases at V and 5 bases at J, with 10 bases between. The CDR3 covers 13 residues. CDR1 MNHEY and CDR2 SMNVEV come from the germline V gene (reference sequence). The DNA for the CDR3 is TGTGCCAGCAGTCTCAGCGAGTATCAGCCCCAGCATTTT. Its protein is CASSLSEYQPQHF.

In this sample, this clonotype turned up a few times. The genes are TRBV28 and TRBJ2-2; D not resolved. The CDR3 runs 15 residues. Trimming pared 4 bases from V and 2 bases from J, leaving 11 bases between. CDR1 MDHEN and CDR2 SYDVKM come from the germline V gene. CDR3 sequence reads: CASSSSDLNTGELFF. The DNA for the CDR3 is TGTGCCAGCAGTTCGTCTGACTTAAACACCGGGGAGCTGTTTTTT.

This clonotype was seen only a few times. This sequence joins TRBV6-5 and TRBJ2-7, with 8 nucleotides matching TRBD1. J was trimmed by 5 bases and V by 3 bases; bases with no gene match: 9. The CDR3 length is 15 residues. Germline values: CDR1 MNHEY, CDR2 SVGAGI. As DNA, the CDR3 is TGTGCCAGCAGTTATCGGCAGGGGGCTTACGACGAGCAGTACGTC. It specifies CASSYRQGAYDEQYV.

This clonotype has a count of ten or more. The genes are TRBV27 and TRBJ2-1; no firm D call. The germline V gene has CDR1 MNHEY and CDR2 SMNVEV (reference sequence). V was pared by 2 bases and J by 0 bases, with 11 bases between. The CDR3 consists of 16 residues. Here the CDR3 reads CASSLGWNPSYNEQFF. DNA of the CDR3: TGTGCCAGCAGTTTAGGGTGGAACCCCTCCTACAATGAGCAGTTCTTC.

This chain connects TRBV12-3 or TRBV12-4 to TRBJ2-3; 10 bases are a match to TRBD1. The V gene end was trimmed by 5 bases and the J gene end by 2 bases; junction bases not matched to a gene: 7. The CDR3 loop spans 16 amino acids. The CDR3 reads CASSTRDRGFTDTQYF. The DNA of the CDR3 is TGTGCCAGCAGTACCCGGGACAGGGGCTTCACAGATACGCAGTATTTT.

This clonotype came up a few times. V and J are TRBV4-1 and TRBJ2-2, with D tentatively TRBD1 or TRBD2 (5 bases each). The CDR3 has 16 amino acids. The V gene lost 3 bases and the J gene lost 0 bases, with 11 bases spanning the gap. The V gene's germline CDR1 is MGHRA and CDR2 YSYEKL. The chain's CDR3 is CASSHRDGANTGELFF. DNA for the CDR3: TGCGCCAGCAGCCACCGGGACGGAGCGAACACCGGGGAGCTGTTTTTT.

This chain's CDR3 is CSARDSISGANVLTF. The CDR3 DNA reads TGCAGTGCTAGAGACAGTATCTCTGGGGCCAACGTCCTGACTTTC. The chain employs TRBV20-1 and TRBJ2-6; the D is unclear. The length of the CDR3 is 15 residues. CDR1 and CDR2 from the germline V gene are DFQATT and SNEGSKA (reference sequence). Deletions cut 0 bases from V and 0 bases from J, with 6 bases between.

The V call is TRBV4-1, the J call TRBJ1-1; 9 bases are a match to TRBD1. V lost 0 bases to trimming and J lost 8 bases; unmatched junction nucleotides: 7. This CDR3 comprises 15 residues. Germline-derived CDR1 and CDR2 are MGHRA and YSYEKL. This CDR3 reads CASSQEQGAIVEAFF. In DNA, the CDR3 is TGCGCCAGCAGCCAAGAACAGGGGGCGATTGTGGAAGCTTTCTTT.

This clonotype was counted many times. The chain is built from TRBV29-1 and TRBJ2-5; D ambiguous. Trimming took 3 bases from V and 4 from J, leaving 9 bases between them. The CDR3 contains 12 residues. Germline V lookup: CDR1 SQVTM, CDR2 ANQGSEA. The CDR3 here is CSVEGWAETQYF. DNA of the CDR3: TGCAGCGTTGAGGGTTGGGCAGAGACCCAGTACTTC.

This clonotype was counted between two and nine times. The chain employs TRBV6-2 or TRBV6-3 and TRBJ2-7; tentatively, D is TRBD1 (5 bases). V lost 6 bases and J lost 2, with 11 bases in between. The germline gives CDR1 MNHEY, CDR2 SVGEGT. The CDR3 is made up of 13 amino acids. CDR3 bases: TGTGCCAGCAGGGCAGGGAAGACCTACGAGCAGTACTTC. It yields the protein CASRAGKTYEQYF.

The genes are TRBV7-9 and TRBJ2-7; the D gene is possibly TRBD1 (6 bases). V was trimmed by 5 bases and J by 2 bases, leaving 13 bases between them. The CDR3 has 14 amino acids. Germline V lookup: CDR1 SEHNR, CDR2 FQNEAQ (reference sequence). The CDR3 reads CASSPSGVAYEQYV. The DNA for the CDR3 is TGTGCCAGCAGCCCCTCAGGGGTCGCCTACGAGCAGTACGTC.